This T cell receptor beta chain was observed in a study of OX40 agonist ivuxolimab in advanced cancers. The study's findings and limits: CD4+ and CD8+ T cells in blood underwent clonal expansion by week 6 at 0.1 to 3.0 mg/kg. Normalized T-cell clonal expansion was also low in some nonresponders. In the expanded peripheral T cells, antigen specificity was never determined.

CDR1 is LGHNA and CDR2 is YSLEER in the germline V gene. The CDR3 has 15 amino acids. Only in-frame clones appear in the TCRdb table, and some are missing; sequencing was by immunoSEQ multiplex PCR. The sample lists just under 75,000 clones, about 90% seen once, with about 0.42% in the top ten. In the case of this clone: The antigen remains unidentified.

This TCR was sampled from an adult with an advanced solid tumor such as melanoma, head and neck, liver or kidney cancer. This chain uses TRBV4-3 with TRBJ2-5; 11 bases are shared with TRBD2. Gene TRBJ2-7 matches the end of the DNA better, so the J call may be wrong. The source was CD4+ or CD8+ T cells sorted from blood, collected in a trial of the OX40 agonist ivuxolimab. The CDR3 bases are TGCGCCAGCAGTCGAAAACTAGCGGGAGTGCACGAGCAGTACTTC. Amino acid sequence: CASSRKLAGVHEQYF.